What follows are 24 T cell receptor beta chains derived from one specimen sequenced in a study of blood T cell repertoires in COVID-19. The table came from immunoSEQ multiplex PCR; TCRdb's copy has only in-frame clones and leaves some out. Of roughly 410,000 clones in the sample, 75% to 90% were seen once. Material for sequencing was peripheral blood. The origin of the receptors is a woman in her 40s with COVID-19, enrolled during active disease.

In DNA, the CDR3 is TGTGCCAGCAGCTTACGAGGGTTTGGTGAGCAGTTCTTC. It is translated as CASSLRGFGEQFF. This chain links TRBV7-2 with TRBJ2-1; D is possibly TRBD2 (5 bases). The V gene's germline CDR1 is SGHTA and CDR2 FQGNSA. The CDR3 is made up of 13 amino acids. Trimming stripped 2 bases from V and 9 bases from J, with 11 bases between.

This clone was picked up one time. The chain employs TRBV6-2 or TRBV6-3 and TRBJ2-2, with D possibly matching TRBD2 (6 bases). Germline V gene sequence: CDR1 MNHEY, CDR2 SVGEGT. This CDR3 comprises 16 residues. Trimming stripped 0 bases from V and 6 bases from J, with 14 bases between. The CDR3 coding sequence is TGTGCCAGCAGTTACTCCCAGCGGGTACCGGCCGGGGAGCTGTTTTTT. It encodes CASSYSQRVPAGELFF.

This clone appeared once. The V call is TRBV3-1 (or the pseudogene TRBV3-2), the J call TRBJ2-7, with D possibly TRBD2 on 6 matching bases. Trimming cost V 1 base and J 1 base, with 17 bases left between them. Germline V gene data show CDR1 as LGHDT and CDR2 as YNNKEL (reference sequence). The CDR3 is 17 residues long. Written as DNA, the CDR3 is TGTGCCAGCAGCCAAGCCCTACAACTAGCACTTTCCTACGAGCAGTACTTC. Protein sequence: CASSQALQLALSYEQYF.

CDR3 DNA: TGTGCCAGCAGTCAAAACAGGGCCTACGAGCAGTACTTC. It codes for CASSQNRAYEQYF. The V call is TRBV12-3 or TRBV12-4, the J call TRBJ2-7, with D possibly matching TRBD1 (6 bases). CDR3 size: 13 residues. V lost 5 bases and J 2 bases, leaving 10 bases between the germline ends.

DNA for the CDR3: TGTGCCAGCAGTCGGACAGAGCTGAACACTGAAGCTTTCTTT. Translating gives CASSRTELNTEAFF. The chain has TRBV7-9 and TRBJ1-1, with D tentatively TRBD1 (6 bases). The V gene lost 6 bases and the J gene lost 0 bases, with 11 bases spanning the gap. In germline, CDR1 is SEHNR, CDR2 FQNEAQ (reference sequence). This CDR3 region has 14 residues.

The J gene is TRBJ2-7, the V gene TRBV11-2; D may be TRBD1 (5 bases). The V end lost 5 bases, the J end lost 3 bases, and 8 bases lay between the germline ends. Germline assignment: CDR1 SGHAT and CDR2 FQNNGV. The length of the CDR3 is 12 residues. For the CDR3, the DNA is TGTGCCAGCAGCGCCCAGGGCTACGAGCAGTACTTC. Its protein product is CASSAQGYEQYF. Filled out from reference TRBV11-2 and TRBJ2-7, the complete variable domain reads EAGVAQSPRYKIIEKRQSVAFWCNPISGHATLYWYQQILGQGPKLLIQFQNNGVVDDSQLPKDRFSAERLKGVDSTLKIQPAKLEDSAVYLCASSAQGYEQYFGPGTRLTVT.

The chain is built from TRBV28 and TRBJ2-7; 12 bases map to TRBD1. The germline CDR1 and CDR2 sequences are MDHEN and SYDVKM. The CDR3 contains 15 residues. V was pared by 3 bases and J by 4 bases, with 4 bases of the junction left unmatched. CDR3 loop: CASSLWDRGPYEQYF. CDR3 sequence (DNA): TGTGCCAGCAGTTTGTGGGACAGGGGGCCGTACGAGCAGTACTTC.

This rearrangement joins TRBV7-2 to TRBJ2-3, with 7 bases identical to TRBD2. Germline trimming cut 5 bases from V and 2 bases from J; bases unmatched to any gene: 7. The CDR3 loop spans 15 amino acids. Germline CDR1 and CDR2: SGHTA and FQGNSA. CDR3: CASSLESGVTDTQYF. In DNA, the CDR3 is TGTGCCAGCAGCCTAGAAAGCGGGGTCACAGATACGCAGTATTTT.

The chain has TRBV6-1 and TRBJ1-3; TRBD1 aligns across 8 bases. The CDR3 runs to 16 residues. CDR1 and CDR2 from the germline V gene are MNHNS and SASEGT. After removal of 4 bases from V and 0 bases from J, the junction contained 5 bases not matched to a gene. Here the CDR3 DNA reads TGTGCCAGCAGTGCCAGGACAGGGAACTCTGGAAACACCATATATTTT. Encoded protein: CASSARTGNSGNTIYF.

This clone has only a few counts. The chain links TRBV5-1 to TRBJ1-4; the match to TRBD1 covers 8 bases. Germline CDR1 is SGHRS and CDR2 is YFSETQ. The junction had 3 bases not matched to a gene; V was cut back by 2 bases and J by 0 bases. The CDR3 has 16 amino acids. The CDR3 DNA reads TGCGCCAGCAGCTTCCAGGGGGCCCCAACTAATGAAAAACTGTTTTTT. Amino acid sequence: CASSFQGAPTNEKLFF.

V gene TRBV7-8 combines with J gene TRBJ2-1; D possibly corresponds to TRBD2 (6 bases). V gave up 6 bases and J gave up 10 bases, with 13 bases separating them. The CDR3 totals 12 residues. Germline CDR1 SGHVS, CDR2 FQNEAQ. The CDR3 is CASRLRGNEQFF. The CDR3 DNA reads TGTGCCAGCAGACTACGGGGGAACGAGCAGTTCTTC.

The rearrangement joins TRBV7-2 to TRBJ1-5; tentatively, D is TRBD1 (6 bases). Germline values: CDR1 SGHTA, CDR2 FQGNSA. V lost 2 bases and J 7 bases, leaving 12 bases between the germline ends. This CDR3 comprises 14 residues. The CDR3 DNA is TGTGCCAGCAGCTTAACAGGGATGGGCCAGCCCCAGCATTTT. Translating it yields CASSLTGMGQPQHF.

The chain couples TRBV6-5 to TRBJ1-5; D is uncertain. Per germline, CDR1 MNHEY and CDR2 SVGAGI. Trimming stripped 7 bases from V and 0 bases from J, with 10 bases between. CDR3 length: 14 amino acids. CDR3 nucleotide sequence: TGTGCCAGCAAAGGCGGTTATAGCAATCAGCCCCAGCATTTT. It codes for CASKGGYSNQPQHF.

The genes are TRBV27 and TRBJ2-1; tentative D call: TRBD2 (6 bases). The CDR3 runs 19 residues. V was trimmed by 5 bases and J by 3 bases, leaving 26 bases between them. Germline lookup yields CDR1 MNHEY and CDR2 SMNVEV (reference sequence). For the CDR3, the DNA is TGTGCCAGCAGTCTAAACCCACCTAATGGGGGAGGAATCTACAATGAGCAGTTCTTC. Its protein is CASSLNPPNGGGIYNEQFF.

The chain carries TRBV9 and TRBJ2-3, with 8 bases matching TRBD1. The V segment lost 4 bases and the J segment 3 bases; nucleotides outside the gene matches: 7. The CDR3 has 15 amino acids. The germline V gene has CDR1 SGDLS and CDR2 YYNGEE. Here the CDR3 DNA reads TGTGCCAGCAGCCCCAGCGGACAGGGAACAGATACGCAGTATTTT. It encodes CASSPSGQGTDTQYF.

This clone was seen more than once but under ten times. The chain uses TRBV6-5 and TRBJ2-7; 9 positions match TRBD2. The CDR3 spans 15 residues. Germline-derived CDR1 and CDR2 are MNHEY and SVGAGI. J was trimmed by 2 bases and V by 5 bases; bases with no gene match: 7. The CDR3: CASSRTSAFPYEQYF. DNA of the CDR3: TGTGCCAGCAGTAGGACTAGCGCCTTTCCCTACGAGCAGTACTTC.

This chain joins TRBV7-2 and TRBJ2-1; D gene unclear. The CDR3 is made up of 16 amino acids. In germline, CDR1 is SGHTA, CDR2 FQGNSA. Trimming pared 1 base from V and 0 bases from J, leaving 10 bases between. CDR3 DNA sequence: TGTGCCAGCAGCTTAGTACGTGGTAGCTCCTACAATGAGCAGTTCTTC. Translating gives CASSLVRGSSYNEQFF. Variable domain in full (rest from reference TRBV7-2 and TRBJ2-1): GAGVSQSPSNKVTEKGKDVELRCDPISGHTALYWYRQSLGQGLEFLIYFQGNSAPDKSGLPSDRFSAERTGGSVSTLTIQRTQQEDSAVYLCASSLVRGSSYNEQFFGPGTRLTVL.

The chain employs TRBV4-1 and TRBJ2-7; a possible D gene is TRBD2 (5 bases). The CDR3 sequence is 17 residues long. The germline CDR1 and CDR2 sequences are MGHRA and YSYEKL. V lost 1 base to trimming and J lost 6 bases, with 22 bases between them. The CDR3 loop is CASSQGELSSTVREQYF. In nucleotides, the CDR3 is TGCGCCAGCAGCCAAGGGGAGCTCTCCTCCACGGTTCGCGAGCAGTACTTC.

In DNA form, the CDR3 reads TGTGCCAGCAGTTTAGACGGGGAGGGAAACATTCAGTACTTC. This sequence encodes CASSLDGEGNIQYF. The chain carries TRBV6-5 and TRBJ2-4; 7 bases fit TRBD2. Trimming removed 4 bases from V and 6 bases from J; junction bases left unmatched: 6. Germline V gene lookup returns CDR1 MNHEY and CDR2 SVGAGI. The CDR3 has 14 residues.

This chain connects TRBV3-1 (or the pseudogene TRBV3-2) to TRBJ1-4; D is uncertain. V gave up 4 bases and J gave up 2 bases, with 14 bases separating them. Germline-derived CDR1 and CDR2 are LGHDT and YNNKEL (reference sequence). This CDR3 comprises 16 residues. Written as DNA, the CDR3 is TGTGCCAGCAGCCCCTCAGACTACACCACTAATGAAAAACTGTTTTTT. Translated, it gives CASSPSDYTTNEKLFF.

The CDR3 loop reads CASSPFSEAFF. CDR3 coding DNA: TGTGCCAGCAGTCCGTTCAGTGAAGCTTTCTTT. The chain links TRBV6-5 to TRBJ1-1; D is unclear. CDR3 length: 11 amino acids. The V and J ends lost 5 bases and 7 bases respectively, with 8 bases between them. The V gene's germline CDR1 is MNHEY and CDR2 SVGAGI.

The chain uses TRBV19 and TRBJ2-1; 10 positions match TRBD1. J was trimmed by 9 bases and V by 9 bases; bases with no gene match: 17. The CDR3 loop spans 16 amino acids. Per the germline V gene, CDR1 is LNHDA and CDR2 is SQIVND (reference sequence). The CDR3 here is CASSKRTGQGRSEQFF. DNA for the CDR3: TGTGCCAGCTCCAAGAGGACGGGACAGGGGAGAAGTGAGCAGTTCTTC.

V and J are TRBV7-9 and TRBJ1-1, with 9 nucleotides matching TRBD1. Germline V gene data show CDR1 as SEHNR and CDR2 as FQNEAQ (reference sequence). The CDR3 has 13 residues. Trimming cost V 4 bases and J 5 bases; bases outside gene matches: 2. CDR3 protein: CASSWTGVTEAFF. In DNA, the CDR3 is TGTGCCAGCAGCTGGACAGGGGTGACTGAAGCTTTCTTT.

CDR3 nucleotide sequence: TGTGCCAGCATCTCTGAGGTGGCTAGTTCCTACAATGAGCAGTTCTTC. This translates into CASISEVASSYNEQFF. The V gene is TRBV7-2, the J gene TRBJ2-1, with no clear D. The CDR3 totals 16 residues. Looked up from germline, CDR1 is SGHTA and CDR2 is FQGNSA. Trimming cost V 7 bases and J 1 base, with 17 bases left between them.